The rows below give T cell receptor beta chains drawn from one sample of a study of monozygotic twins with inflammatory bowel disease. TCRdb re-called the 5' RACE reads and catalogs CDR3 proteins one per entry, DNA excluded. There are around 230,000 distinct CDR3 sequences in the sample, with less than 2% held by the top ten. The specimen was blood. These receptors all stem from a human donor with ulcerative colitis or Crohn's disease, or a healthy co-twin of an affected twin (not recorded which). CDR3s include the opening cysteine and the closing phenylalanine or tryptophan.

j_call | v_call | cdr3_aa
TRBJ1-1 | TRBV20-1 | CSAQFGTVNTEAFF
TRBJ1-6 | TRBV5-1 | CASSHAVTGEASPLHF
TRBJ2-1 | TRBV15 | CATRSGTGSYNEQFF
TRBJ2-3 | TRBV20-1 | CSARLAGGIYDTQYF
TRBJ2-5 | TRBV29-1 | CSVVTVFAETQYF
TRBJ2-2 | TRBV5-4 | CASSPEPPLAGDTGELFF
TRBJ2-5 | TRBV10-3 | CAISNLPGQAQETQYF
TRBJ2-7 | TRBV11-1 | CASSLGTGSSYEQYF
TRBJ1-6 | TRBV5-5 | CASSPHMSSYNSPLHF
TRBJ2-7 | TRBV7-9 | CASSFTGLSSYEQYF
TRBJ2-2 | TRBV12-3/TRBV12-4 | CASRRDSTNTGELFF
TRBJ2-3 | TRBV3-1 | CASSQDGGMADTQYF
TRBJ1-2 | TRBV12-3/TRBV12-4 | CASSYQSGPYGYTF
TRBJ1-3 | TRBV9 | CASSVGGVSTNTIYF
TRBJ2-4 | TRBV3-1 | CASSPTSAKNIQYF
TRBJ2-5 | TRBV2 | CASCLWRFETQYF
TRBJ1-2 | TRBV5-1 | CASSPEGGANTF
TRBJ2-1 | TRBV5-5 | CASSLTRDSYNEQFF
TRBJ2-5 | TRBV12-3/TRBV12-4 | CASSFFTGWETQYF
TRBJ1-1 | TRBV29-1 | CSAGVKGKDTEAFF
TRBJ1-3 | TRBV7-2 | CASSLFGVSGNTIYF
TRBJ1-4 | TRBV29-1 | CSVGRGAGTNEKLFF
TRBJ1-2 | TRBV27 | CASSPGQRPTYGYTF
TRBJ1-1 | TRBV6-5 | CASSYSYAGSTEAFF
TRBJ1-1 | TRBV6-5 | CASSYSNRGTTEAFF
TRBJ2-2 | TRBV2 | CASKRTGELFF
TRBJ2-3 | TRBV6-1 | CASSRGTRTITDTQYF
TRBJ1-1 | TRBV5-1 | CASRLTDEAFF
TRBJ2-5 | TRBV5-6 | CASSLGNPYQETQYF
TRBJ1-2 | TRBV5-1 | CASSSGGRVDGYTF
TRBJ2-3 | TRBV5-6 | CASSLDFDTQYF
TRBJ2-7 | TRBV5-1 | CASSLPSYEQYF
TRBJ2-7 | TRBV27 | CASSFGFGGPYEQYF
TRBJ2-3 | TRBV25-1 | CASNLAADTQYF
TRBJ1-2 | TRBV5-1 | CASSFDTGGYTF
TRBJ2-5 | TRBV4-2 | CASSHPGRPTF
TRBJ1-2 | TRBV6-1 | CASSEAGGAYYGYTF
TRBJ2-5 | TRBV12-5 | CASGTGAEETQYF
TRBJ2-1 | TRBV20-1 | CSARDPLAGGLWQFF
TRBJ2-2 | TRBV19 | CASSIGTGELFF
TRBJ2-7 | TRBV6-1 | CASSTTVRTSGGYEQYF
TRBJ2-2 | TRBV11-1 | CASYHVGGRTGFTLNGELFF
TRBJ2-6 | TRBV5-6 | CASSFWFLGRSSGANVLTF
TRBJ1-4 | TRBV12-3/TRBV12-4 | CASSLRGRGEKLFF
TRBJ2-3 | TRBV19 | CASSGFRADTQYF
TRBJ2-7 | TRBV7-2 | CASSFKGVTYEQYF
TRBJ2-3 | TRBV5-5 | CASSLLATTSTDTQYF
TRBJ1-5 | TRBV20-1 | CSARRFGSQPQHF
TRBJ1-1 | TRBV7-3 | CASSLLGQENTEAFF
TRBJ1-1 | TRBV18 | CASSPPGGGMNTEAFF
TRBJ1-5 | TRBV20-1 | CSAATPNQPQHF
TRBJ1-2 | TRBV24-1 | CATSDPGQGSYGYTF
TRBJ1-5 | TRBV4-1 | CASSLRVWSPQPQHF
TRBJ1-1 | TRBV12-3/TRBV12-4 | CASSLKGGMNTEAFF